Each of the 3 T cell receptor beta chains below was sequenced from the same sample in a study of vaccination and CD4 T cells after COVID-19. Indicated treatment: 10-day PBMC culture with coronavirus spike peptide pools or control peptides (ViraFEST assay). Which antigens these TCRs recognize remains unknown. CD4+ T cells that had been cultured provided DNA sequenced with the Oncomine TCR Beta short-read assay. TCRdb passed the PCR reads through MiXCR, listing each CDR3 protein once. The repertoire holds more than 15,000 distinct CDR3 sequences, with about 63% as singletons. Sequencing used CD4+ T cells from blood, cultured in vitro. The origin of the receptors is a human donor who had recovered from COVID-19.

The CDR3 region is CASSQEFRPTDTQYF. CDR3 nucleotides: TGCGCCAGCAGCCAAGAGTTCAGACCCACAGATACGCAGTATTTT. The chain links TRBV4-1 to TRBJ2-3; D gene uncertain. CDR1 is MGHRA and CDR2 is YSYEKL in the germline V gene. Deletions cut 0 bases from V and 2 bases from J, with 9 bases between. CDR3 length equals 15 residues.

The chain links TRBV21-1 to TRBJ2-7; no check of the table's D call, TRBD2, against the DNA was made. TRBV21-1 is a pseudogene. The CDR3 sequence is 16 residues long. CDR3 amino acids: CASSTHQRVHLYEQYF. The CDR3 nucleotides read TGTGCCAGCAGCACTCACCAGAGGGTACATCTCTACGAGCAGTACTTC.

This clonotype was seen a single time. This chain links TRBV7-3 with TRBJ2-7; D might be TRBD1 (5 bases). The CDR3 has 14 amino acids. The V gene's germline CDR1 is SGHTA and CDR2 FQGTGA. Trimming stripped 5 bases from V and 6 bases from J, with 17 bases between. CDR3 nucleotide sequence: TGTGCCAGCAGCGAAACCGGGCCAAGGGGCGAGCAGTACTTC. It specifies CASSETGPRGEQYF.